This T cell receptor (beta chain) originates from a study of blood T cell repertoires in COVID-19. Profiled with immunoSEQ multiplex PCR; TCRdb holds only in-frame clones, not every one. The repertoire has about 90,000 clones, 75% to 90% of them found once; the top ten carry around a tenth. V was trimmed by 0 bases and J by 7 bases, leaving 16 bases between them. Germline CDR1 is SGHRS and CDR2 is YFSETQ. The CDR3 is made up of 16 amino acids. This receptor was identified in a woman in her 70s with acute or convalescent COVID-19. The sequencing sample was made of peripheral blood. The chain recombines TRBV5-1 with TRBJ1-4; tentative D call: TRBD1 (5 bases). The CDR3 reads CASSLGFRQGGEKLFF. Written as DNA, the CDR3 is TGCGCCAGCAGCTTGGGGTTCCGGCAGGGCGGTGAAAAACTGTTTTTT.